The 30 T cell receptor beta chains below were found in one sample sequenced in a study of early T cells in non-severe SARS-CoV-2 infection. TCRdb re-called the 5' RACE reads through MiXCR, storing one row per CDR3 protein. The sample lists roughly 65,000 distinct CDR3 sequences; approximately 10% were seen once. Sequenced input: whole blood. The source of these receptors is an adult who was a healthcare worker with PCR-confirmed SARS-CoV-2 infection or an uninfected control (not recorded which).

This clonotype was seen at least ten times. The genes are TRBV27 and TRBJ2-5, with 12 bases that match TRBD2. With 5 bases clipped from V and 2 bases from J, the junction kept 15 bases outside the gene matches. From germline, CDR1 is MNHEY and CDR2 SMNVEV (reference sequence). This CDR3 region has 19 residues. CDR3 nucleotides: TGTGCCAGCAGTCCCGTAGGACTAGCGGGACGGGATTTACAAGAGACCCAGTACTTC. Translation: CASSPVGLAGRDLQETQYF.

This clonotype was seen more than once but under ten times. The rearrangement joins TRBV5-4 to TRBJ2-1; 10 positions agree with TRBD2. The CDR3 spans 16 residues. Trimming at V came to 0 bases and at J to 7 bases, leaving 7 bases not matched to a gene. Germline values: CDR1 SGHNT, CDR2 YYREEE (reference sequence). CDR3 region: CASSLAAGGLANEQFF. The CDR3 region has the DNA TGTGCCAGCAGCTTGGCAGCGGGAGGGTTAGCAAATGAGCAGTTCTTC.

The chain couples TRBV27 to TRBJ2-7; D gene ambiguous. Germline CDR1 MNHEY, CDR2 SMNVEV (reference sequence). The ends were cut back, 6 bases at V and 3 bases at J, with 9 bases in the middle. The CDR3 runs 12 residues. The CDR3 spells CASSHSGYEQYF. The DNA for the CDR3 is TGTGCCAGCAGCCACTCGGGCTACGAGCAGTACTTC.

The V and J genes are TRBV18 and TRBJ2-7, with D perhaps TRBD2 (5 bases). Trimming cost V 5 bases and J 0 bases, with 11 bases left between them. There are 14 residues in the CDR3. Germline loops: CDR1 KGHSH, CDR2 LQKENI. CDR3 region: CASSIDSVSYEQYF. DNA of the CDR3: TGTGCCAGCTCAATAGATAGCGTCTCCTACGAGCAGTACTTC.

In its sample, this clonotype was seen many times. The rearrangement uses TRBV19 and TRBJ2-3; D is ambiguous. This CDR3 is built from 14 residues. With 8 bases removed from V and 0 bases from J, the gap between germline ends came to 12 bases. CDR1 and CDR2 (germline): LNHDA, SQIVND (reference sequence). Here the CDR3 DNA reads TGTGCCAGTTCTACAGAGACTAGCACAGATACGCAGTATTTT. Translating gives CASSTETSTDTQYF.

A few counts support this clonotype. The chain carries TRBV5-6 and TRBJ2-1; D gene unclear. V was shortened by 2 bases and J by 7 bases, with 10 bases between the two germline ends. From germline, CDR1 is SGHDT and CDR2 YYEEEE. The CDR3 length is 13 residues. The CDR3 bases are TGTGCCAGCAGCTTCTCCGCACGGAATGAGCAGTTCTTC. The encoded protein is CASSFSARNEQFF.

This clonotype was detected many times. The chain joins TRBV28 to TRBJ2-7, with D perhaps matching TRBD1 (6 bases). V gave up 4 bases and J gave up 4 bases, with 20 bases separating them. The germline gives CDR1 MDHEN, CDR2 SYDVKM. The CDR3 runs 16 residues. DNA of the CDR3: TGTGCCAGCAGTTCCCGAACCGGGACAAGGGGGTACGAGCAGTACTTC. Amino acid sequence: CASSSRTGTRGYEQYF.

This clonotype was observed at least ten times. J is TRBJ2-1 and V is TRBV28; 10 bases line up with TRBD2. Germline CDR1 reads MDHEN; CDR2 reads SYDVKM. J gave up 7 bases and V 6 bases, and 6 bases lay outside the gene matches. This CDR3 comprises 14 residues. CDR3 in amino acids: CASRVTSGANEQFF. As DNA, the CDR3 is TGTGCCAGCAGGGTTACTAGCGGGGCTAATGAGCAGTTCTTC.

The chain couples TRBV27 to TRBJ1-5; D is uncertain. From germline, CDR1 is MNHEY and CDR2 SMNVEV (reference sequence). V shed 5 bases and J shed 0 bases, with 11 bases lying between them. This CDR3 is built from 15 residues. In DNA form, the CDR3 reads TGTGCCAGCAGTCCTCAATACGATAGCAATCAGCCCCAGCATTTT. As protein: CASSPQYDSNQPQHF.

This clonotype was seen many times. This chain joins TRBV7-2 and TRBJ1-2, with a weak D call TRBD1 (5 bases). Germline V gives CDR1 SGHTA, CDR2 FQGNSA. Trimming took 5 bases from V and 5 from J, leaving 12 bases between them. The CDR3 runs 13 residues. The CDR3 coding sequence is TGTGCCAGCAGCGCGACAGTTATTTATGGCTACACCTTC. This translates into CASSATVIYGYTF.

Many counts were recorded for this clonotype. The chain uses TRBV11-2 and TRBJ2-1, with TRBD1 as a possible D gene (5 bases). Trimming left V 5 bases short and J 6 bases short, with 8 bases between. Germline-derived CDR1 and CDR2 are SGHAT and FQNNGV. This CDR3 is 12 amino acids long. The DNA of the CDR3 is TGTGCCAGCAGCCAGGGCGCCAATGAGCAGTTCTTC. Translated, it gives CASSQGANEQFF.

This clonotype was detected many times. The genes are TRBV12-3 or TRBV12-4 and TRBJ2-4, with 11 bases fitting TRBD2. This CDR3 is built from 16 residues. Trimming took 3 bases from V and 8 from J; bases not matched to a gene: 9. The CDR3 DNA is TGTGCCAGCAGTTTGAGGGAACTAGCGGGAGTGGACATTCAGTACTTC. Translation: CASSLRELAGVDIQYF.

This clonotype was detected many times. The rearrangement joins TRBV28 to TRBJ2-1; D gene uncertain. Trimming took off 3 bases at V and 6 bases at J, with 3 bases between the two ends. CDR3 length: 11 residues. Per the germline V gene, CDR1 is MDHEN and CDR2 is SYDVKM. CDR3 residues: CASSFINEQFF. DNA of the CDR3: TGTGCCAGCAGTTTCATCAATGAGCAGTTCTTC. Combining the CDR3 with reference TRBV28 and TRBJ2-1 gives the whole variable domain DVKVTQSSRYLVKRTGEKVFLECVQDMDHENMFWYRQDPGLGLRLIYFSYDVKMKEKGDIPEGYSVSREKKERFSLILESASTNQTSMYLCASSFINEQFFGPGTRLTVL.

This clonotype has a count of ten or more. The chain recombines TRBV18 with TRBJ1-1, with D perhaps TRBD1 (5 bases). The CDR3 totals 14 residues. Germline V gene data show CDR1 as KGHSH and CDR2 as LQKENI. V was trimmed by 1 base and J by 7 bases, leaving 13 bases between them. The CDR3 nucleotides read TGTGCCAGCTCACCACTGACAGATCCCCTTGAAGCTTTCTTT. Its protein product is CASSPLTDPLEAFF.

This clonotype was detected a few times. The genes are TRBV18 and TRBJ2-1; 11 positions agree with TRBD2. The ends lost 2 bases at V and 6 bases at J; junction bases unmatched: 3. This CDR3 region has 15 residues. Germline-derived CDR1 and CDR2 are KGHSH and LQKENI. CDR3 loop: CASSPVGLAGNEQFF. The DNA of the CDR3 is TGTGCCAGCTCACCAGTCGGACTAGCGGGCAATGAGCAGTTCTTC. The whole variable domain, filled in from reference TRBV18 and TRBJ2-1, reads NAGVMQNPRHLVRRRGQEARLRCSPMKGHSHVYWYRQLPEEGLKFMVYLQKENIIDESGMPKERFSAEFPKEGPSILRIQQVVRGDSAAYFCASSPVGLAGNEQFFGPGTRLTVL.

The chain is built from TRBV19 and TRBJ2-7, with 11 bases lining up with TRBD2. J was trimmed by 0 bases and V by 9 bases; bases with no gene match: 4. The CDR3 is made up of 14 amino acids. Germline values: CDR1 LNHDA, CDR2 SQIVND (reference sequence). This CDR3 is CASKTSGISYEQYF. The DNA for the CDR3 is TGTGCCAGCAAGACTAGCGGGATCTCCTACGAGCAGTACTTC.

This clonotype was observed a few times. V gene TRBV6-6 combines with J gene TRBJ2-5; TRBD1 agrees at 7 bases. V dropped 6 bases and J dropped 2; count of bases not matched to a gene: 6. The CDR3 runs 14 residues. Germline V CDR1 and CDR2: MNHNY, SVGAGI (reference sequence). The CDR3 region has the DNA TGTGCCAGCAGCCCACAGGGGATACAAGAGACCCAGTACTTC. It specifies CASSPQGIQETQYF.

In its sample, this clonotype was seen a few times. This sequence joins TRBV28 and TRBJ2-5; D call uncertain. Looked up from germline, CDR1 is MDHEN and CDR2 is SYDVKM. Trimming stripped 3 bases from V and 4 bases from J, with 12 bases between. The CDR3 totals 14 residues. The CDR3 bases are TGTGCCAGCAGTTTTGGAGCGTTCTTAGAGACCCAGTACTTC. Amino acid sequence: CASSFGAFLETQYF. The variable domain in full, completed from reference TRBV28 and TRBJ2-5, reads DVKVTQSSRYLVKRTGEKVFLECVQDMDHENMFWYRQDPGLGLRLIYFSYDVKMKEKGDIPEGYSVSREKKERFSLILESASTNQTSMYLCASSFGAFLETQYFGPGTRLLVL.

This clonotype showed up just a few times. The chain links TRBV18 to TRBJ1-5; perhaps TRBD1 as D (6 bases). CDR3 length: 14 amino acids. Trimming took off 3 bases at V and 3 bases at J, with 9 bases between the two ends. The germline V gene encodes CDR1 KGHSH and CDR2 LQKENI. Written as DNA, the CDR3 is TGTGCCAGCTCACCCAACAGGGCCAATCAGCCCCAGCATTTT. It codes for CASSPNRANQPQHF. The full variable domain, with the rest looked up from reference TRBV18 and TRBJ1-5, is NAGVMQNPRHLVRRRGQEARLRCSPMKGHSHVYWYRQLPEEGLKFMVYLQKENIIDESGMPKERFSAEFPKEGPSILRIQQVVRGDSAAYFCASSPNRANQPQHFGDGTRLSIL.

In its sample, this clonotype was seen a few times. This chain connects TRBV11-2 to TRBJ2-1, with D possibly being TRBD2 (6 bases). V lost 0 bases and J lost 0, with 6 bases in between. The CDR3 length is 15 residues. Germline assignment: CDR1 SGHAT and CDR2 FQNNGV. CDR3 sequence: CASSLEAGSYNEQFF. CDR3 nucleotides: TGTGCCAGCAGCTTAGAAGCGGGCTCCTACAATGAGCAGTTCTTC.

This clonotype was seen ten or more times. This sequence joins TRBV19 and TRBJ1-4, with TRBD1 as a possible D gene (6 bases). Germline CDR1 LNHDA, CDR2 SQIVND (reference sequence). V lost 3 bases and J lost 12, with 17 bases in between. The CDR3 extends over 14 amino acids. Written as DNA, the CDR3 is TGTGCCAGTAGTATCGGGGCAGGGACACATCAACTGTTTTTT. This encodes CASSIGAGTHQLFF.

The genes are TRBV10-2 and TRBJ2-2; 9 bases are a match to TRBD2. CDR1 WSHSY and CDR2 SAAADI come from the germline V gene. Trimming cost V 5 bases and J 4 bases; bases outside gene matches: 8. The CDR3 runs 16 residues. The CDR3 region is CASSHLAGRVTGELFF. In DNA, the CDR3 is TGCGCCAGCAGTCATCTAGCGGGAAGGGTCACCGGGGAGCTGTTTTTT.

This chain joins TRBV6-2 or TRBV6-3 and TRBJ1-2; TRBD1 might be the D (6 bases). The CDR3 totals 15 residues. Per germline, CDR1 MNHEY and CDR2 SVGEGT. Trimming pared 5 bases from V and 4 bases from J, leaving 17 bases between. CDR3 coding DNA: TGTGCCAGCAGTCAACGCCAGGGGTCGGTCTATGGCTACACCTTC. As protein: CASSQRQGSVYGYTF.

V usage is TRBV4-2 and J usage is TRBJ2-2, with a possible D match to TRBD2 (5 bases). Trimming cost V 1 base and J 0 bases, with 6 bases left between them. The CDR3 runs to 15 residues. Germline loops: CDR1 LGHNA, CDR2 YNFKEQ. The CDR3 region has the DNA TGTGCCAGCAGCCAAGCACTAGCGAACACCGGGGAGCTGTTTTTT. Residues: CASSQALANTGELFF.

This clonotype was detected many times. The chain employs TRBV7-8 and TRBJ2-7; D possibly uses TRBD1 or TRBD2 (5 bases each). V was cut by 4 bases and J by 2 bases, with 15 bases left in between. The CDR3 runs 15 residues. Germline values: CDR1 SGHVS, CDR2 FQNEAQ. The CDR3: CASSSGTYGPYEQYF. The CDR3 region has the DNA TGTGCCAGCAGCTCTGGGACCTATGGGCCCTACGAGCAGTACTTC.

This clonotype was found many times. The rearrangement uses TRBV14 and TRBJ2-1; TRBD1 matches 7 bases. The CDR3 spans 15 residues. Trimming cost V 5 bases and J 5 bases; bases outside gene matches: 9. Germline CDR1 SGHDN, CDR2 FVKESK. CDR3 in DNA: TGTGCCAGCAGCTCAACGACAGGGTTAGACAATGAGCAGTTCTTC. Its protein product is CASSSTTGLDNEQFF.

This clonotype has ten or more counts. This CDR3 is CASSPREGVNQPQHF. Here the CDR3 DNA reads TGTGCCAGCTCACCACGAGAGGGGGTCAATCAGCCCCAGCATTTT. This chain connects TRBV18 to TRBJ1-5; weak D call: TRBD1 (6 bases). V was shortened by 1 base and J by 3 bases, with 10 bases between the two germline ends. Germline V gene sequence: CDR1 KGHSH, CDR2 LQKENI. The CDR3 is 15 amino acids.

This clonotype showed up many times. The V call is TRBV7-9, the J call TRBJ2-7; 14 bases fit TRBD2. The germline V gene encodes CDR1 SEHNR and CDR2 FQNEAQ (reference sequence). The CDR3 totals 15 residues. Germline trimming cut 5 bases from V and 6 bases from J; bases unmatched to any gene: 6. CDR3 protein: CASSVTSGRGIEQYF. The CDR3 region has the DNA TGTGCCAGCAGCGTGACTAGCGGGAGGGGTATCGAGCAGTACTTC.

This clonotype came up many times. This chain links TRBV7-8 with TRBJ2-7, with 7 bases aligning to TRBD1. Germline-derived CDR1 and CDR2 are SGHVS and FQNEAQ. V lost 5 bases and J lost 3; bases outside the gene matches: 10. There are 15 residues in the CDR3. The CDR3 loop reads CASSAQGQDFYEQYF. CDR3 DNA: TGTGCCAGCAGCGCCCAAGGACAGGATTTCTACGAGCAGTACTTC.

The J gene is TRBJ2-5, the V gene TRBV10-2; possibly TRBD2 for D (6 bases). Trimming cost V 0 bases and J 4 bases, with 15 bases left between them. From germline, CDR1 is WSHSY and CDR2 SAAADI. CDR3 size: 16 residues. The CDR3 is CASSESAGLTVETQYF. CDR3 sequence (DNA): TGCGCCAGCAGTGAGTCGGCGGGACTTACAGTAGAGACCCAGTACTTC.